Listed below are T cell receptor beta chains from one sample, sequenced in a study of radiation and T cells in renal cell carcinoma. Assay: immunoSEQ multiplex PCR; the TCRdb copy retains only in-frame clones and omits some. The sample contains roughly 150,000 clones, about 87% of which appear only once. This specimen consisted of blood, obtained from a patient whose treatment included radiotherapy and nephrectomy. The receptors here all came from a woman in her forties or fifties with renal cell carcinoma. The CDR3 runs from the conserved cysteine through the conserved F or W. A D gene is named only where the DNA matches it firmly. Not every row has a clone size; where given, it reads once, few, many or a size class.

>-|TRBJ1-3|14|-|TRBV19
TGTGCCAGTAGGTCGACAGCCTCTGGAAACACCATATATTTT
CASRSTASGNTIYF
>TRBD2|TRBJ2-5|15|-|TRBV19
TGTGCCAGTAGTACCCCGGGACTAGGGGAAGAGACCCAGTACTTC
CASSTPGLGEETQYF
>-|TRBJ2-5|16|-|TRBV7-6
TGTGCCAGCAGCCCCCGGGCCCATGGGTTCCGAGAGACCCAGTACTTC
CASSPRAHGFRETQYF
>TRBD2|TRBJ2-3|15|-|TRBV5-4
TGTGCCAGCAGCTTTGGGGGGGGACTGCCAGATACGCAGTATTTT
CASSFGGGLPDTQYF
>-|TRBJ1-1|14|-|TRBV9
TGTGCCAGCAGCGTCGAGCTCATGAACACTGAAGCTTTCTTT
CASSVELMNTEAFF
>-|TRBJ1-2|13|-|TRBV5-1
TGCGCCAGCAGCTTGGAGGGGGTATCGGCTAGGACCTTC
CASSLEGVSARTF
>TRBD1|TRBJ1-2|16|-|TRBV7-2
TGTGCCAGCAGCCTGTCCGGGACAGGGGGTAACTATGGCTACACCTTC
CASSLSGTGGNYGYTF
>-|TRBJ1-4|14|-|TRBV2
TGTGCCAGCAACCAGGGTGCAACTAATGAAAAACTGTTTTTT
CASNQGATNEKLFF
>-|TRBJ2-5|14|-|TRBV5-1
TGCGCCACCAACCGGGGAGGCGTCCAAGAGACCCAGTACTTC
CATNRGGVQETQYF
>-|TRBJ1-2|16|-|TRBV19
TGTGCCAGTAGATCCGGATCAGACAGCGATTTTTATGGCTACACCTTC
CASRSGSDSDFYGYTF
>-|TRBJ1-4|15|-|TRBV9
TGTGCCAGCAGCGTAGCGGACAGAATTGGCGAAAAACTGTTTTTT
CASSVADRIGEKLFF
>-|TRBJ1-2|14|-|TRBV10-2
TGCGCCAGCAGTGGAAAACAGGGATCGGATGGCTACACCTTC
CASSGKQGSDGYTF
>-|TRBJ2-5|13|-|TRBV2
TGTGCCAGCAGTGAAGAAGGCCAAGAGACCCAGTACTTC
CASSEEGQETQYF
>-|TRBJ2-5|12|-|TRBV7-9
TGTGCCAGCACGGGGCGCGGCGAGACCCAGTACTTC
CASTGRGETQYF
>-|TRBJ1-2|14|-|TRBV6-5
TGTGCCAGCACCCCGGCGGGGGGATTTGCCGGCTACACCTTC
CASTPAGGFAGYTF
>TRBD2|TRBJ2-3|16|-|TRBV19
TGTGCCAGTAGTGCGCGACTAGCGGGGGGCACAGATACGCAGTATTTT
CASSARLAGGTDTQYF
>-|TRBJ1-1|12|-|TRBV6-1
TGTGCCAGCAGTGAACGAACAGCCCAAGCTTTCTTT
CASSERTAQAFF
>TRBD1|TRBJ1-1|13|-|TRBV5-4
TGTGCCAGCAGCCTGACAGGGGTCACTGAAGCTTTCTTT
CASSLTGVTEAFF
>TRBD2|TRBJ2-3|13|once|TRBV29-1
TGCAGCGTTGAACTAGCGGGGGCAGATACGCAGTATTTT
CSVELAGADTQYF
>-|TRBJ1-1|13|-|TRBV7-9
TGTGCCAGCCTCCGGATTTTGAACACTGAAGCTTTCTTT
CASLRILNTEAFF
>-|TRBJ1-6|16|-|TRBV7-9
TGTGCCAGCAGCTTACTTGTTTGGGGATCAAATTCACCCCTCCACTTT
CASSLLVWGSNSPLHF
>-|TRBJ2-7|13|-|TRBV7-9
TGTGCCAGCAGCTTAGTTTCACCTTCTGGGCAGTACTTC
CASSLVSPSGQYF
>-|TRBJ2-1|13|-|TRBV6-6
TGTGCCAGCAGTATCCTTGGCTACAATGAGCAGTTCTTC
CASSILGYNEQFF
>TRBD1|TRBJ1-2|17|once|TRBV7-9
TGTGCCAGCAGCTTAAGAGACTGGACAGGGGCTAACTATGGCTACACCTTC
CASSLRDWTGANYGYTF
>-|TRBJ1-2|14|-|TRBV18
TGTGCCAGCTCAGGCACGGGAACGCGCTATGGCTACACCTTC
CASSGTGTRYGYTF
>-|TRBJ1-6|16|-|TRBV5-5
TGTGCCAGCAGCCCAATGTCCGGGACGAGGAATTCACCCCTCCACTTT
CASSPMSGTRNSPLHF
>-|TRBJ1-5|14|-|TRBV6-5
TGTGCCAGCCGACAGTCTAAGGGCAATCAGCCCCAGCATTTT
CASRQSKGNQPQHF
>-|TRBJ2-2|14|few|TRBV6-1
TGTGCCAGCAGCCCGGGGACAAACACCGGGGAGCTGTTTTTT
CASSPGTNTGELFF
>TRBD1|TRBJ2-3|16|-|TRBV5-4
TGTGCCAGCAGCTTGGATCCCCAGGGGGCCACAGATACGCAGTATTTT
CASSLDPQGATDTQYF
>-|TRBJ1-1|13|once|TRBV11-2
TGTGCCAGCAGCCCAACGAATGGTGCTGAAGCTTTCTTT
CASSPTNGAEAFF
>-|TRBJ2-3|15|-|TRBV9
TGTGCCAGCAGCGCGACACTTTACAGCACAGATACGCAGTATTTT
CASSATLYSTDTQYF
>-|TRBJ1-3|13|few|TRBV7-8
TGTGCCAGCAGCTTAGCCGATGGAAACACCATATATTTT
CASSLADGNTIYF
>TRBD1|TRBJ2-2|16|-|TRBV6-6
TGTGCCAGCAGTTACCCACCGGGACAGGGAGCCGGGGAGCTGTTTTTT
CASSYPPGQGAGELFF
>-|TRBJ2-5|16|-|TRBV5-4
TGTGCCAGCAGCTTTTCTTCAGGAGCGGTCCAAGAGACCCAGTACTTC
CASSFSSGAVQETQYF
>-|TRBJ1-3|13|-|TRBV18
TGTGCCAGCTCACCAGGGGTTGGAAACACCATATATTTT
CASSPGVGNTIYF
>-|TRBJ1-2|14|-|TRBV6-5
TGTGCCAGCAGTTACTCAGTCCGTAACTATGGCTACACCTTC
CASSYSVRNYGYTF
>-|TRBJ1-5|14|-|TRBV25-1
TGTGCCAGCAGTGAGCCCGGCGCAAGACAGCCCCAGCATTTT
CASSEPGARQPQHF
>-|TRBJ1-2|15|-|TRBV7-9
TGTGCCAGCAGCCCAGCGGGCAGGAGAAACTATGGCTACACCTTC
CASSPAGRRNYGYTF
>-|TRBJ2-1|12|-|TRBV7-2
TGTGCCAGCAGCCTGATCGGCAATGAGCAGTTCTTC
CASSLIGNEQFF
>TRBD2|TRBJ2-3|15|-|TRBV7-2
TGTGCCAGCAGCTTAGGGGGACTAGGAGCAGATACGCAGTATTTT
CASSLGGLGADTQYF
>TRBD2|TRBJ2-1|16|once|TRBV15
TGTGCCACCAGCTCTAGAGCGGGGGGGCCCTCCAATGAGCAGTTCTTC
CATSSRAGGPSNEQFF
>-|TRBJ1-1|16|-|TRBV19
TGTGCCAGTAGTATAGTCAGTCGGGTTCCGCACACTGAAGCTTTCTTT
CASSIVSRVPHTEAFF
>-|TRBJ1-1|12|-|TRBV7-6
TGTGCCAGCAGCCCCGCGAGTGGGAGGGCTTTCTTT
CASSPASGRAFF
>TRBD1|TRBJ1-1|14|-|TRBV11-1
TGTGCCAGCAGCTTGAACAGGGGGGACACTGAAGCTTTCTTT
CASSLNRGDTEAFF
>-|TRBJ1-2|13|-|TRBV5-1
TGCGCCAGCAGCGCGGACGGCGGCTATGGCTACACCTTC
CASSADGGYGYTF
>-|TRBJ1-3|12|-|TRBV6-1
TGTGCCGTAAACCGGGACCTTAACACCATATATTTT
CAVNRDLNTIYF
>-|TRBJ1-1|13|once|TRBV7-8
TGTGCCAGCAGCTTAAACCCCGAACAAGGTGGATTCTTT
CASSLNPEQGGFF
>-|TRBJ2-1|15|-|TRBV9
TGTGCCAGCAGCTCAGACAGGTTGTCCTACAATGAGCAGTTCTTC
CASSSDRLSYNEQFF
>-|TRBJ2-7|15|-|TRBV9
TGTGCCAGCAGCGTAGGAACAGGCCTATCCTACGAGCAGTACTTC
CASSVGTGLSYEQYF
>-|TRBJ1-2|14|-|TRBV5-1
TGCGCCAGCAGCTTGGCCTGGACAGTCTATGGCTACACCTTC
CASSLAWTVYGYTF
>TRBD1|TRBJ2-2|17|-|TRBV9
TGTGCCAGCAGCGTAGAAGTGACAGGGGTGAACACCGGGGAGCTGTTTTTT
CASSVEVTGVNTGELFF
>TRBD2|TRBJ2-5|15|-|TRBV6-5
TGTGCCAGCAGTTACTGGCGGGGGGGCCCGGAGACCCAGTACTTC
CASSYWRGGPETQYF
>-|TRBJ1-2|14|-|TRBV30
TGTGCCTGGGGAACGAGGGGTTTGGACTATGGCTACACCTTC
CAWGTRGLDYGYTF